This TCR beta chain was identified during a study of OX40 agonist ivuxolimab in advanced cancers. Study-wide findings and caveats: In the 0.1 to 3.0 mg/kg range, CD4+ and CD8+ blood T cells had expanded clonally by week 6.

V lost 3 bases, J lost 0 bases, and 7 bases stayed unmatched. There are 16 residues in the CDR3. CDR1 is KGHSH, CDR2 LQKENI, per germline. Sequenced by immunoSEQ multiplex PCR; TCRdb stores in-frame clones only, minus some. This table holds fewer than 90,000 clones, roughly 85% found once. Concerning this clone itself: Antigen: not known.

No patient had autoimmune disease or received systemic immunosuppression. The clonotype comes from an adult with an advanced solid tumor such as melanoma, head and neck, liver or kidney cancer. V gene TRBV18 combines with J gene TRBJ1-1, with TRBD1 identical over 7 bases. The sample consisted of CD4+ or CD8+ T cells sorted from blood, taken in a trial of the OX40 agonist ivuxolimab. This CDR3 is CASSPRDSPVNTEAFF. Here the CDR3 DNA reads TGTGCCAGCTCACCCCGGGACAGTCCGGTGAACACTGAAGCTTTCTTT.